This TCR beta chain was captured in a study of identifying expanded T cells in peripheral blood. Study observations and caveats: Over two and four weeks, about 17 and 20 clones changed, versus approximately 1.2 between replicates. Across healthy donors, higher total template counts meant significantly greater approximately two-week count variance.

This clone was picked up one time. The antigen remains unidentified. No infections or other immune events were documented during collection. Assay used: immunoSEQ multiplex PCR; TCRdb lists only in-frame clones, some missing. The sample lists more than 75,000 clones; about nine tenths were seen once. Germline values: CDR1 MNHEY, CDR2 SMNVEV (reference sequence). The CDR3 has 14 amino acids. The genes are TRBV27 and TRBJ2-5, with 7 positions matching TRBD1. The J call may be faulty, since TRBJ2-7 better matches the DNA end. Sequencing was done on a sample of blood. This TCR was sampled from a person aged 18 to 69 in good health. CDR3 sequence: CASRPGQVVYEQYF. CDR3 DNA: TGTGCCAGCAGACCCGGACAGGTTGTGTACGAGCAGTACTTC.